The 3 T cell receptor beta chains presented below share a single source sample, sequenced in a study of a mutant IDH1 vaccine in newly diagnosed glioma. Time point defined: week 47, end of study. Topical imiquimod accompanied each vaccine dose, which consisted of 300 ug of mutant IDH1 20-mer peptide. These receptors have no identified antigens. Method: immunoSEQ multiplex PCR; TCRdb's copy keeps in-frame clones and lacks some. In the table there are over 50,000 clones, roughly 72% of which are singletons. The material was PBMCs, obtained from a glioma patient whose treatment included an IDH1 peptide vaccine. These receptors all stem from a woman aged 40 to 49 with glioma. Some clones in this sample may be carry-over from other donors' samples.

V is TRBV2 and J is TRBJ1-2, with D maybe TRBD1 (5 bases). V dropped 4 bases and J dropped 5 bases, with 17 bases sitting between them. The CDR3 is 15 residues long. Looked up from germline, CDR1 is SNHLY and CDR2 is FYNNEI. CDR3 bases: TGTGCCAGCAGTGCTCCGGACATGTTACCATATGGCTACACCTTC. Its protein product is CASSAPDMLPYGYTF.

The V gene is TRBV13, the J gene TRBJ2-5, with D perhaps matching TRBD1 or TRBD2 (5 bases each). This CDR3 is 15 amino acids long. Per germline, CDR1 PRHDT and CDR2 FYEKMQ (reference sequence). V lost 2 bases and J 3 bases, leaving 13 bases between the germline ends. The CDR3 nucleotides read TGTGCCAGCAGCTTAAATAGCTGGGACGAAGAGACCCAGTACTTC. Amino acid sequence: CASSLNSWDEETQYF. Drawing the rest from reference TRBV13 and TRBJ2-5, the complete variable domain is AAGVIQSPRHLIKEKRETATLKCYPIPRHDTVYWYQQGPGQDPQFLISFYEKMQSDKGSIPDRFSAQQFSDYHSELNMSSLELGDSALYFCASSLNSWDEETQYFGPGTRLLVL.

V and J are TRBV4-2 and TRBJ2-2, with D possibly matching TRBD2 (5 bases). The V gene lost 4 bases and the J gene lost 4 bases, with 10 bases spanning the gap. This CDR3 spans 14 amino acids. The germline gives CDR1 LGHNA, CDR2 YNFKEQ. CDR3 protein: CASSRGIATGELFF. CDR3 DNA: TGTGCCAGCAGCCGAGGGATAGCCACCGGGGAGCTGTTTTTT.